This T cell receptor (beta chain) was retrieved from a study of T cells in Graves' hyperthyroidism and ophthalmopathy. Across the study: Peripheral blood was collected at initial diagnosis, before any treatment. Study findings and constraints: Model predictions of ophthalmopathy came a median roughly 6.7 months before onset.

RNA transcripts served as the template for amplifying TCR beta CDR3 regions. Primed by the HTBI set, a first-round RT-PCR was run on the TCR CDR3. TCRdb re-called the multiplex PCR reads with MiXCR, one entry per CDR3 protein. The sample yields around 290,000 distinct CDR3 sequences, over 15% seen once. Uncontrolled infection, other autoimmune disease, pregnancy or lactation barred patients from enrollment. The diagnoses drew upon clinical symptoms, serum thyroxine and TRAb, thyroid ultrasound and orbital computed tomography. Germline CDR1 is SGHTS and CDR2 is YDEGEE. Trimming stripped 0 bases from V and 4 bases from J, with 20 bases between. The length of the CDR3 is 17 residues. The table lists this clonotype with a few counts. What it binds is unknown.

The rearrangement links TRBV5-8 to TRBJ2-7; a possible D gene is TRBD2 (5 bases). Sequenced input: blood. This receptor was obtained from a woman aged 55-69 years with Graves' ophthalmopathy. Here the CDR3 DNA reads TGTGCCAGCAGCTTGGTCTCCGGGAACCCTCTTGGGTACGAGCAGTACTTC. Translating it yields CASSLVSGNPLGYEQYF.